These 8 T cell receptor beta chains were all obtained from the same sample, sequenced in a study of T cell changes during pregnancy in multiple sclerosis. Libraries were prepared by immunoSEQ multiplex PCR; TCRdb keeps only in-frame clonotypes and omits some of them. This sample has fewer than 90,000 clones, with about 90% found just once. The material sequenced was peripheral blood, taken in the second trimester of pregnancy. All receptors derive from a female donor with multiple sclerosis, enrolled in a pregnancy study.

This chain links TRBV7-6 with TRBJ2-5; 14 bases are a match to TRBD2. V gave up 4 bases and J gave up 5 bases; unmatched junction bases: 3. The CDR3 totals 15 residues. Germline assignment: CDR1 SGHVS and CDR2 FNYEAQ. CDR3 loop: CASSWGTSGGETQYF. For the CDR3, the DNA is TGTGCCAGCAGCTGGGGGACTAGCGGGGGTGAGACCCAGTACTTC.

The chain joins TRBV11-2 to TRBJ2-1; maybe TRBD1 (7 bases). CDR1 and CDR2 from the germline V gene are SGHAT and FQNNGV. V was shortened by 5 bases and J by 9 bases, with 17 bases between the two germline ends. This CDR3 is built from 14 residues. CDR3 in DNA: TGTGCCAGCAGCCCACAGGGGACTTATCTTGAGCAGTTCTTC. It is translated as CASSPQGTYLEQFF.

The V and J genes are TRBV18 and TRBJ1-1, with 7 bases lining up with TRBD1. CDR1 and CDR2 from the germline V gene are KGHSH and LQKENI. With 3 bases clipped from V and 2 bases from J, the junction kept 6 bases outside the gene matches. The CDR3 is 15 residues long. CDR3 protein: CASSPGQAHNTEAFF. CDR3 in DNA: TGTGCCAGCTCACCCGGACAGGCCCACAACACTGAAGCTTTCTTT.

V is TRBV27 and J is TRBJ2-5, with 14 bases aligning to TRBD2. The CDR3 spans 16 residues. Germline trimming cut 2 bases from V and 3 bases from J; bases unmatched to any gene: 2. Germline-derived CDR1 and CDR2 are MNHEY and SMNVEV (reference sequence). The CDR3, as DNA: TGTGCCAGCAGTTTACGACTAGCGGGGGGGGAAGAGACCCAGTACTTC. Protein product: CASSLRLAGGEETQYF.

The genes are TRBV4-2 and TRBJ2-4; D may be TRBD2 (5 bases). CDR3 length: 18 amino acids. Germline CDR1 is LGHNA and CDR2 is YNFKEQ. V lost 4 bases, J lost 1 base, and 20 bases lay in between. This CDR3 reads CASSPTPGGEGAKNIQYF. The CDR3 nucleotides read TGTGCCAGCAGCCCAACGCCAGGAGGCGAAGGGGCCAAAAACATTCAGTACTTC.

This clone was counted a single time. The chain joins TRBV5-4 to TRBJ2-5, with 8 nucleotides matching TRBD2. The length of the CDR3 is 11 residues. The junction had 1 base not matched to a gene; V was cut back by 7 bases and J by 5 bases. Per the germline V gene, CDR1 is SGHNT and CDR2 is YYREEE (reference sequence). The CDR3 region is CASRGGETQYF. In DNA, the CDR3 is TGTGCCAGCCGGGGGGGGGAGACCCAGTACTTC. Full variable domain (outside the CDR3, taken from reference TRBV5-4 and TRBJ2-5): ETGVTQSPTHLIKTRGQQVTLRCSSQSGHNTVSWYQQALGQGPQFIFQYYREEENGRGNFPPRFSGLQFPNYSSELNVNALELDDSALYLCASRGGETQYFGPGTRLLVL.

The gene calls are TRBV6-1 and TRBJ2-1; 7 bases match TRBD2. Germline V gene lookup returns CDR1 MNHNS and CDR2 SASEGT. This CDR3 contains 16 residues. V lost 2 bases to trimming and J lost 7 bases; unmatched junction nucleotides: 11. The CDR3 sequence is CASSEHWRTSPNEQFF. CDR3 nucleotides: TGTGCCAGCAGTGAACATTGGAGGACTAGTCCAAATGAGCAGTTCTTC.

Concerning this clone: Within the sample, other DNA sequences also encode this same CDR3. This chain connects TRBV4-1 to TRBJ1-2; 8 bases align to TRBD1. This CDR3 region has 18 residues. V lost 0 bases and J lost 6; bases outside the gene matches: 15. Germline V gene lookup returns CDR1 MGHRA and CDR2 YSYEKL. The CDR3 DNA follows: TGCGCCAGCAGCCAAGAAATCCTTAGGACAGGGCTTGGGGATGGCTACACCTTC. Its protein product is CASSQEILRTGLGDGYTF.